This T cell receptor (beta chain) was sequenced for a study of blood T cells in healthy people across ages. Study observations and caveats: A strong correlation between TCR beta diversity and naive T cell percentage was seen. Per million T cells, the diversity of TCR beta decreased roughly linearly as age advanced.

As for this clonotype: Its antigen is undetermined.

Aged roughly 6 to 100, donors were systemically healthy Caucasians from Russia. Germline trimming cut 4 bases from V and 1 base from J; bases unmatched to any gene: 12. The CDR3 spans 18 residues. Per the germline V gene, CDR1 is MNHEY and CDR2 is SVGAGI. Using a J-beta primer mix together with a sample-barcoded 5' primer, a second PCR was run for about 6 to 12 cycles. Unique molecular identifiers of 12 random nucleotides labeled each cDNA. One entry per CDR3 protein, called by TCRdb with MiXCR from the 5' RACE reads. This sample has about 1.5 million distinct CDR3 sequences, with approximately 39% found just once.

The sequencing sample was made of blood. The sequence derives from a woman aged 18-29 years in good health. The rearrangement links TRBV6-5 to TRBJ2-1, with 8 positions matching TRBD2. CDR3 sequence: CASSSRVAGRGSYNEQFF. The CDR3 region has the DNA TGTGCCAGCAGTTCGCGGGTAGCGGGGAGGGGTTCCTACAATGAGCAGTTCTTC.